A selection of T cell receptor beta chains follows, all from one sample in a study of radiation and T cells in renal cell carcinoma. Generated by immunoSEQ multiplex PCR, the TCRdb table keeps only in-frame clones and is missing some. The sample holds 120,000 or so clones, 70% to 90% seen once. Sequencing was performed on blood, taken from a patient whose treatment included radiotherapy and nephrectomy. These receptors originate from a woman aged 70-85 years with renal cell carcinoma. Each CDR3 is given with its conserved first and last residue. The order of the fields is D gene, clone size, V gene, J gene, CDR3 DNA, CDR3 protein. D genes are given only for firm matches. Clone sizes are given selectively: once, few, many, or a class where the clone is expanded.

D gene: .; clone size: .; V gene: TRBV5-1; J gene: TRBJ1-6; CDR3 DNA: TGCGCCAGCAGCTTAATTTCGGACAGCCGTCGCTCACCCCTCCACTTT; CDR3 protein: CASSLISDSRRSPLHF
D gene: .; clone size: .; V gene: TRBV29-1; J gene: TRBJ2-1; CDR3 DNA: TGCAGCGTTGAAGTCGGCACCAGGGGATATTACAATGAGCAGTTCTTC; CDR3 protein: CSVEVGTRGYYNEQFF
D gene: TRBD1; clone size: .; V gene: TRBV28; J gene: TRBJ2-7; CDR3 DNA: TGTGCCAGCAGTCCCACTCTAGGACAGGGAGGGCAGTACTTC; CDR3 protein: CASSPTLGQGGQYF
D gene: TRBD1; clone size: .; V gene: TRBV6-5; J gene: TRBJ1-2; CDR3 DNA: TGTGCCAGCAGTCGTGACAGGGGGGGCTACACCTTC; CDR3 protein: CASSRDRGGYTF
D gene: TRBD2; clone size: .; V gene: TRBV7-3; J gene: TRBJ2-3; CDR3 DNA: TGTGCCAGCAGCTTAGGGAGCGGGGGCACAGATACGCAGTATTTT; CDR3 protein: CASSLGSGGTDTQYF
D gene: .; clone size: .; V gene: TRBV13; J gene: TRBJ1-4; CDR3 DNA: TGTGCCAGCAGCACGTTGGGGGGAGGCAATGAAAAACTGTTTTTT; CDR3 protein: CASSTLGGGNEKLFF
D gene: .; clone size: once; V gene: TRBV4-3; J gene: TRBJ1-1; CDR3 DNA: TGCGCCAGCAGCCAAGTGGTTGGGACACCGAACACTGAAGCTTTCTTT; CDR3 protein: CASSQVVGTPNTEAFF
D gene: .; clone size: .; V gene: TRBV7-2; J gene: TRBJ2-7; CDR3 DNA: TGTGCCAGCAGCCTTAAGGGTCCCGGCTCCTACGAGCAGTACTTC; CDR3 protein: CASSLKGPGSYEQYF
D gene: TRBD2; clone size: .; V gene: TRBV10-3; J gene: TRBJ2-3; CDR3 DNA: TGTGCCATCAGTGAACTAGCGGGCACAGATACGCAGTATTTT; CDR3 protein: CAISELAGTDTQYF
D gene: TRBD2; clone size: .; V gene: TRBV7-2; J gene: TRBJ2-1; CDR3 DNA: TGTGCCAGCAGCTTAGATCCTAGCGGGGGGTACAGCTCCTACAATGAGCAGTTCTTC; CDR3 protein: CASSLDPSGGYSSYNEQFF
D gene: .; clone size: .; V gene: TRBV6-5; J gene: TRBJ1-1; CDR3 DNA: TGTGCCAGCAGTTACGGCGAAGGTTATACTGAAGCTTTCTTT; CDR3 protein: CASSYGEGYTEAFF
D gene: .; clone size: .; V gene: TRBV2; J gene: TRBJ2-2; CDR3 DNA: TGTGCCAGCAGTGATTTAGAGACCGGGGAGCTGTTTTTT; CDR3 protein: CASSDLETGELFF
D gene: .; clone size: .; V gene: TRBV15; J gene: TRBJ1-4; CDR3 DNA: TGTGCCACCAGCAGAGGCGGGTTCTCAACTAATGAAAAACTGTTTTTT; CDR3 protein: CATSRGGFSTNEKLFF
D gene: .; clone size: .; V gene: TRBV5-1; J gene: TRBJ2-5; CDR3 DNA: TGCGCCAGCAGCTTGGGGAGCGAAGAGACCCAGTACTTC; CDR3 protein: CASSLGSEETQYF
D gene: .; clone size: once; V gene: TRBV6-5; J gene: TRBJ1-2; CDR3 DNA: TGTGCCAGCAGATTAGGGGGGGGGAACTATGGCTACACCTTC; CDR3 protein: CASRLGGGNYGYTF
D gene: .; clone size: .; V gene: TRBV14; J gene: TRBJ2-6; CDR3 DNA: TGTGCCAGCAGCCAAGTCCTTAGACTTAGCTCTGGGGCCAACGTCCTGACTTTC; CDR3 protein: CASSQVLRLSSGANVLTF
D gene: TRBD2; clone size: .; V gene: TRBV7-9; J gene: TRBJ2-1; CDR3 DNA: TGTGCCAGCGGTGGCGGGGGGTACAATGAGCAGTTCTTC; CDR3 protein: CASGGGGYNEQFF
D gene: .; clone size: .; V gene: TRBV5-1; J gene: TRBJ1-4; CDR3 DNA: TGCGCCAGCAGCTTCGGGGGATCGGGAGAAAAACTGTTTTTT; CDR3 protein: CASSFGGSGEKLFF
D gene: .; clone size: .; V gene: TRBV7-9; J gene: TRBJ2-7; CDR3 DNA: TGTGCCAGCAGCAAGGGCTCCTACGAGCAGTACTTC; CDR3 protein: CASSKGSYEQYF
D gene: .; clone size: .; V gene: TRBV6-1; J gene: TRBJ1-5; CDR3 DNA: TGTGCCAGCAGTCCCAGCTTTAGCAATCAGCCCCAGCATTTT; CDR3 protein: CASSPSFSNQPQHF
D gene: .; clone size: few; V gene: TRBV7-6; J gene: TRBJ1-1; CDR3 DNA: TGTGCCAGCAGCTCCGGGGCAGGGAACACTGAAGCTTTCTTT; CDR3 protein: CASSSGAGNTEAFF
D gene: TRBD1; clone size: .; V gene: TRBV20-1; J gene: TRBJ1-5; CDR3 DNA: TGCAGTGCCCTTGGGACAGAGGGTAACCATTTT; CDR3 protein: CSALGTEGNHF
D gene: TRBD1; clone size: .; V gene: TRBV14; J gene: TRBJ1-6; CDR3 DNA: TGTGCCAGCAGCCACGCAGACAGGGGCACCTTTAGCTCCTATAATTCACCCCTCCACTTT; CDR3 protein: CASSHADRGTFSSYNSPLHF
D gene: TRBD1; clone size: .; V gene: TRBV10-3; J gene: TRBJ2-7; CDR3 DNA: TGTGCCATCAGTGGGGACAGGGGGCTGGGAGAGCAGTACTTC; CDR3 protein: CAISGDRGLGEQYF
D gene: .; clone size: .; V gene: TRBV5-8; J gene: TRBJ2-3; CDR3 DNA: TGTGCCAGCAGCGCAAGACTAGCGCAGGGGGGAGATACGCAGTATTTT; CDR3 protein: CASSARLAQGGDTQYF
D gene: .; clone size: .; V gene: TRBV7-7; J gene: TRBJ1-4; CDR3 DNA: TGTGCTAGCAGCTCAGCCGGAGGGGCTAATGAAAAACTGTTTTTT; CDR3 protein: CASSSAGGANEKLFF
D gene: TRBD1; clone size: .; V gene: TRBV28; J gene: TRBJ1-1; CDR3 DNA: TGTGCCAGCAGTCCCCTCCACGGGACAGGGCCCACTGAAGCTTTCTTT; CDR3 protein: CASSPLHGTGPTEAFF
D gene: TRBD2; clone size: .; V gene: TRBV11-2; J gene: TRBJ2-1; CDR3 DNA: TGTGCCAGCAGCTTAGTGGTAGCGGGGGGCATCCCAGCCTACAATGAGCAGTTCTTC; CDR3 protein: CASSLVVAGGIPAYNEQFF
D gene: TRBD1; clone size: .; V gene: TRBV6-5; J gene: TRBJ1-1; CDR3 DNA: TGTGCCAGCAGACGGACAGGGGCTGAAGCTTTCTTT; CDR3 protein: CASRRTGAEAFF
D gene: TRBD1; clone size: few; V gene: TRBV9; J gene: TRBJ1-1; CDR3 DNA: TGTGCCAGCAGCGTAGTCGCAGGGGGGACTGAAGCTTTCTTT; CDR3 protein: CASSVVAGGTEAFF
D gene: .; clone size: .; V gene: TRBV5-1; J gene: TRBJ2-7; CDR3 DNA: TGCGCCAGCAGCTTAGGCAGGACCGACTACGAGCAGTACTTC; CDR3 protein: CASSLGRTDYEQYF
D gene: .; clone size: .; V gene: TRBV6-5; J gene: TRBJ2-7; CDR3 DNA: TGTGCCAGCAGTTACAAGGGTTACGGCTACGAGCAGTACTTC; CDR3 protein: CASSYKGYGYEQYF
D gene: .; clone size: .; V gene: TRBV30; J gene: TRBJ1-1; CDR3 DNA: TGTGCCTGGAGGCCCTGGACTTCTGAAGCTTTCTTT; CDR3 protein: CAWRPWTSEAFF
D gene: .; clone size: .; V gene: TRBV6-6; J gene: TRBJ1-1; CDR3 DNA: TGTGCCAGCACCCGAGGGGGGGGCACTGAAGCTTTCTTT; CDR3 protein: CASTRGGGTEAFF
D gene: .; clone size: .; V gene: TRBV5-1; J gene: TRBJ2-2; CDR3 DNA: TGCGCCAGCAGATTGATGGGGGGCCGAGCCGGGGAGCTGTTTTTT; CDR3 protein: CASRLMGGRAGELFF
D gene: .; clone size: .; V gene: TRBV30; J gene: TRBJ1-2; CDR3 DNA: TGTGCCTGGACAGGGACTAACTATGGCTACACCTTC; CDR3 protein: CAWTGTNYGYTF
D gene: TRBD1; clone size: .; V gene: TRBV27; J gene: TRBJ1-1; CDR3 DNA: TGTGCCAGCAGTTGGGGACAGGTAGGGACTGAAGCTTTCTTT; CDR3 protein: CASSWGQVGTEAFF
D gene: .; clone size: .; V gene: TRBV28; J gene: TRBJ1-4; CDR3 DNA: TGTGCCAGCAGTATCCGGGACACCCGACGGGAAAAACTGTTTTTT; CDR3 protein: CASSIRDTRREKLFF
D gene: TRBD1; clone size: .; V gene: TRBV2; J gene: TRBJ2-2; CDR3 DNA: TGTGCCAGCAGTGAGACAGGGGCACACGGGGAGCTGTTTTTT; CDR3 protein: CASSETGAHGELFF
D gene: .; clone size: .; V gene: TRBV4-2; J gene: TRBJ1-2; CDR3 DNA: TGTGCCAGCAGCCCCGGGGTGGGAGGGGATGGCTACACCTTC; CDR3 protein: CASSPGVGGDGYTF
D gene: TRBD2; clone size: .; V gene: TRBV5-8; J gene: TRBJ2-7; CDR3 DNA: TGTGCCAGCAGATTACCGGGGGGAGCGCAGTACTTC; CDR3 protein: CASRLPGGAQYF
D gene: TRBD1; clone size: .; V gene: TRBV9; J gene: TRBJ2-3; CDR3 DNA: TGTGCCAGCAGCCCCAGGGGGGATACGCAGTATTTT; CDR3 protein: CASSPRGDTQYF
D gene: .; clone size: .; V gene: TRBV7-2; J gene: TRBJ2-3; CDR3 DNA: TGTGCCAGCAGCACCCCGGGGTACACAGATACGCAGTATTTT; CDR3 protein: CASSTPGYTDTQYF
D gene: .; clone size: .; V gene: TRBV19; J gene: TRBJ1-6; CDR3 DNA: TGTGCCAGTAGTATAGATTCCGGGGGGAATTCACCCCTCCACTTT; CDR3 protein: CASSIDSGGNSPLHF
D gene: .; clone size: once; V gene: TRBV15; J gene: TRBJ2-1; CDR3 DNA: TGTGCCACCAGCAGAGATATGGAAAGGGACGGGAGATACAATGAGCAGTTCTTC; CDR3 protein: CATSRDMERDGRYNEQFF
D gene: .; clone size: .; V gene: TRBV4-2; J gene: TRBJ2-1; CDR3 DNA: TGTGCCAGCAGCTTAGGGAATGAGCAGTTCTTC; CDR3 protein: CASSLGNEQFF
D gene: .; clone size: .; V gene: TRBV4-2; J gene: TRBJ2-2; CDR3 DNA: TGTGCCAGCAGCCAAGAGGGGGGGGCCACCGGGGAGCTGTTTTTT; CDR3 protein: CASSQEGGATGELFF
D gene: .; clone size: .; V gene: TRBV5-1; J gene: TRBJ1-6; CDR3 DNA: TGCGCCAGCAGCTTGGAGACGTCAAATTCACCCCTCCACTTT; CDR3 protein: CASSLETSNSPLHF
D gene: .; clone size: .; V gene: TRBV2; J gene: TRBJ2-3; CDR3 DNA: TGTGCCAGCAGTGTCGACGGATATACGCAGTATTTT; CDR3 protein: CASSVDGYTQYF
D gene: .; clone size: few; V gene: TRBV4-1; J gene: TRBJ2-5; CDR3 DNA: TGCGCCAGCAGCCACCCCCGACAGACCCAGTACTTC; CDR3 protein: CASSHPRQTQYF
D gene: .; clone size: .; V gene: TRBV30; J gene: TRBJ1-4; CDR3 DNA: TGTGCCTGGAGTGTACCTGGGAGTGGGGAAAAACTGTTTTTT; CDR3 protein: CAWSVPGSGEKLFF
D gene: TRBD2; clone size: .; V gene: TRBV7-2; J gene: TRBJ2-7; CDR3 DNA: TGTGCCAGCAGGGTCACTAGCGGGGGAAGCTACGAGCAGTACTTC; CDR3 protein: CASRVTSGGSYEQYF
D gene: .; clone size: .; V gene: TRBV7-9; J gene: TRBJ2-3; CDR3 DNA: TGTGCCAGCAGCTCATCGATGAGCCCCACAGATACGCAGTATTTT; CDR3 protein: CASSSSMSPTDTQYF
D gene: .; clone size: .; V gene: TRBV27; J gene: TRBJ2-7; CDR3 DNA: TGTGCCAGCAGCCCGAACGGATGGTTCTACGAGCAGTACTTC; CDR3 protein: CASSPNGWFYEQYF
D gene: .; clone size: few; V gene: TRBV5-1; J gene: TRBJ2-6; CDR3 DNA: TGCGCCAGCAGCTTGACTGGGGCCAACGTCCTGACTTTC; CDR3 protein: CASSLTGANVLTF
D gene: TRBD1; clone size: .; V gene: TRBV19; J gene: TRBJ1-6; CDR3 DNA: TGTGCCAGTAGTAGGGGGACAGAGAATTCACCCCTCCACTTT; CDR3 protein: CASSRGTENSPLHF